This TCR beta chain comes out of a study of blood T cell repertoires in COVID-19. About the study: Samples of COVID-19 (acute and convalescent) were obtained from the United States, Italy and Spain. T cells, B-cell-depleted T cells, or PBMCs supplied cDNA or gDNA.

In the authors' workflow: Using reference gene primer amplification, nucleated cell counts were estimated. Clones were sequenced by immunoSEQ multiplex PCR, and TCRdb holds only the in-frame ones, with some missing. Clonal size and the V and J genes are those of that table, whereas D and trimming came from the DNA. The sample has about 200,000 clones, roughly 90% seen once. CDR1 is SGHNT, CDR2 YYREEE, per germline (reference sequence). The CDR3 is 14 residues long. V lost 4 bases and J lost 5; bases outside the gene matches: 6. This clone showed up just a few times. The TCR originated in a woman aged 40-49 years with acute or convalescent COVID-19. What was sequenced was peripheral blood. The J gene is TRBJ2-5, the V gene TRBV5-4, with 9 nucleotides matching TRBD1. The CDR3 sequence: CASSRNRGLETQYF. CDR3 nucleotide sequence: TGTGCCAGCAGCCGAAACAGGGGGCTGGAGACCCAGTACTTC. Variable domain in full (rest from reference TRBV5-4 and TRBJ2-5): ETGVTQSPTHLIKTRGQQVTLRCSSQSGHNTVSWYQQALGQGPQFIFQYYREEENGRGNFPPRFSGLQFPNYSSELNVNALELDDSALYLCASSRNRGLETQYFGPGTRLLVL.